The 9 T cell receptor beta chains below were found in one sample sequenced in a study of shared clonotypes between healthy human individuals. Naive-designated CD8 cells lacked CD45RO, were positively enriched for CCR7, and omitted terminally differentiated effector memory CD45RA+ cells. TCRdb's copy holds only in-frame clones and misses some; the assay was immunoSEQ multiplex PCR. This table has about 2.2 million clones, 85% to 95% appearing once. The sequencing sample was made of naive CD8+ T cells from PBMCs. Receptor source: a man younger than 35 in good health. Some clones in this sample may be carry-over from other donors' samples.

The rearrangement links TRBV7-9 to TRBJ2-7; D remains ambiguous. Looked up from germline, CDR1 is SEHNR and CDR2 is FQNEAQ (reference sequence). This CDR3 region has 13 residues. With 5 bases removed from V and 8 bases from J, the gap between germline ends came to 16 bases. The CDR3 region is CASSLPQRIQQYF. The CDR3 coding sequence is TGTGCCAGCAGCCTCCCCCAGAGAATCCAGCAGTACTTC.

This clone has more than one count but fewer than ten. The chain couples TRBV4-1 to TRBJ1-1, with unresolved D. Trimming stripped 0 bases from V and 11 bases from J, with 13 bases between. CDR3 size: 13 residues. Germline CDR1 and CDR2: MGHRA and YSYEKL. CDR3 nucleotides: TGCGCCAGCAGCCAAGATCAGGTTCGAGAGGCTTTCTTT. Translating it yields CASSQDQVREAFF.

The chain has TRBV12-5 and TRBJ2-5, with 7 bases matching TRBD1. Per the germline V gene, CDR1 is LGHNT and CDR2 is FRNRAP. This CDR3 comprises 15 residues. V was clipped by 5 bases and J by 2 bases; unmatched bases: 8. CDR3 residues: CASGRSGGAQETQYF. The CDR3 nucleotides read TGTGCTAGTGGTCGTTCAGGGGGTGCGCAAGAGACCCAGTACTTC.

The V and J genes are TRBV19 and TRBJ2-7; D remains unclear. Germline values: CDR1 LNHDA, CDR2 SQIVND (reference sequence). The V end lost 5 bases, the J end lost 0 bases, and 8 bases lay between the germline ends. This CDR3 has 13 amino acids. The CDR3 protein is CASSYGSSYEQYF. The CDR3 DNA reads TGTGCCAGTAGTTACGGATCCTCCTACGAGCAGTACTTC.

CDR3: CASSLEYRDRTGLGWTQYF. CDR3 nucleotide sequence: TGTGCCAGCAGCCTGGAATACCGGGACAGAACTGGGCTTGGGTGGACCCAGTACTTC. This chain connects TRBV7-9 to TRBJ2-5; the match to TRBD1 covers 7 bases. The V segment lost 5 bases and the J segment 7 bases; nucleotides outside the gene matches: 25. The germline CDR1 and CDR2 sequences are SEHNR and FQNEAQ (reference sequence). The length of the CDR3 is 19 residues. Filled out from reference TRBV7-9 and TRBJ2-5, the complete variable domain reads DTGVSQNPRHKITKRGQNVTFRCDPISEHNRLYWYRQTLGQGPEFLTYFQNEAQLEKSRLLSDRFSAERPKGSFSTLEIQRTEQGDSAMYLCASSLEYRDRTGLGWTQYFGPGTRLLVL.

V gene TRBV4-1 combines with J gene TRBJ2-7; TRBD2 might be the D (5 bases). V dropped 4 bases and J dropped 4 bases, with 20 bases sitting between them. CDR1 is MGHRA and CDR2 is YSYEKL in the germline V gene. The length of the CDR3 is 16 residues. CDR3 nucleotide sequence: TGCGCCAGCAGCCCCGGTATGGGTCTAGCTAGTTACGAGCAGTACTTC. Its translation is CASSPGMGLASYEQYF.

This chain uses TRBV4-1 with TRBJ1-4; maybe TRBD1 (6 bases). CDR3 size: 14 residues. CDR1 MGHRA and CDR2 YSYEKL come from the germline V gene. V was trimmed by 3 bases and J by 5 bases, leaving 10 bases between them. The CDR3 DNA reads TGCGCCAGCAGCCAGAGACAGGACAATGAAAAACTGTTTTTT. Encoded protein: CASSQRQDNEKLFF.

With respect to this clone: Other DNA sequences within the sample encode an identical CDR3. The genes are TRBV27 and TRBJ1-2, with D maybe TRBD1 (5 bases). The germline V gene has CDR1 MNHEY and CDR2 SMNVEV (reference sequence). V was cut by 3 bases and J by 5 bases, with 13 bases left in between. CDR3 size: 14 residues. For the CDR3, the DNA is TGTGCCAGCAGTTTTAGTGGGGCAGGGTATGGCTACACCTTC. Residues: CASSFSGAGYGYTF.

The chain recombines TRBV10-1 with TRBJ2-2; 8 nucleotides align to TRBD1. The ends lost 4 bases at V and 1 base at J; junction bases unmatched: 2. This CDR3 region has 15 residues. CDR1 WNHNN and CDR2 SYGVQD come from the germline V gene (reference sequence). CDR3 protein: CASSGTGRNTGELFF. The DNA of the CDR3 is TGCGCCAGCAGTGGGACAGGGAGGAACACCGGGGAGCTGTTTTTT.